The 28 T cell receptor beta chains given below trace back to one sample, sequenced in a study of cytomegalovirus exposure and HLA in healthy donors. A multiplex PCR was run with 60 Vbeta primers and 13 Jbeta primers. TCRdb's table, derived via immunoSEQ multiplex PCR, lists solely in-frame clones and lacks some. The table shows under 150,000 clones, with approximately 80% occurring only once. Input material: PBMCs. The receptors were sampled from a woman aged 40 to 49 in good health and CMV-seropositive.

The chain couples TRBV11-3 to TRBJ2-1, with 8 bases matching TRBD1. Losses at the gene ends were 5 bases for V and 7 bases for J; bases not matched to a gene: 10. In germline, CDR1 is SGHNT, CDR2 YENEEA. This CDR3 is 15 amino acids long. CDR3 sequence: CASSAKVTGGNEQFF. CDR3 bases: TGTGCCAGCAGCGCTAAGGTAACAGGGGGAAATGAGCAGTTCTTC.

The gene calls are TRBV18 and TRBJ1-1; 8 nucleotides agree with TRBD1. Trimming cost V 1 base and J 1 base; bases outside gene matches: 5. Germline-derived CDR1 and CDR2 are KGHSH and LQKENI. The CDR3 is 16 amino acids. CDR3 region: CASSPQDREKNTEAFF. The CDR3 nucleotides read TGTGCCAGCTCACCACAGGACAGGGAAAAGAACACTGAAGCTTTCTTT.

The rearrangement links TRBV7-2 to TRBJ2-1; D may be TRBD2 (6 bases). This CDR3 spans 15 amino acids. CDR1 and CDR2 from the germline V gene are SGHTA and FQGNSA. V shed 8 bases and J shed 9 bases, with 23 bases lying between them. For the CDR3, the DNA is TGTGCCAGCGGAAACGGGGCTAGACTAGAGTGTGAGCAGTTCTTC. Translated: CASGNGARLECEQFF.

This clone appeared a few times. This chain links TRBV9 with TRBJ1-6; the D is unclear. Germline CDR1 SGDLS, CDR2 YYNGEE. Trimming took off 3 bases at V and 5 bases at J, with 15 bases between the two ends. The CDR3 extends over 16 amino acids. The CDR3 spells CASSEGSGWDNSPLHF. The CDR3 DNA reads TGTGCCAGCAGCGAGGGCAGCGGATGGGATAATTCACCCCTCCACTTT.

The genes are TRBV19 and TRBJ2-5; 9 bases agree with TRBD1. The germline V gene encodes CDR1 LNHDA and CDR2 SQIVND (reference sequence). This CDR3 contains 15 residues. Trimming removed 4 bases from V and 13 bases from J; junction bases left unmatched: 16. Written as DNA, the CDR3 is TGTGCCAGTAGTAGCCCCCCGGGACAGGGCGGTCCAGCGTACTTC. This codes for CASSSPPGQGGPAYF.

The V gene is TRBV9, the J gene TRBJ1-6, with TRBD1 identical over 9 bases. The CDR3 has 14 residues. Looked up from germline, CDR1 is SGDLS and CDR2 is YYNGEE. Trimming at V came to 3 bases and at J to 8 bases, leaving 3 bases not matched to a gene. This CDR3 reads CASSEQGAYSPLHF. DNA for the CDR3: TGTGCCAGCAGCGAACAGGGGGCCTATTCACCCCTCCACTTT.

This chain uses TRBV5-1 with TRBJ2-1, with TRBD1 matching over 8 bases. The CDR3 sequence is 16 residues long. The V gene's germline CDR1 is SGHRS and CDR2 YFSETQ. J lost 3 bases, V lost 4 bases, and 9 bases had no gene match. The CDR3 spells CASSLQTGEGYNEQFF. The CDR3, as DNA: TGCGCCAGCAGCCTTCAGACAGGGGAAGGCTACAATGAGCAGTTCTTC.

CDR3 residues: CASTSFGRSSGANVLTF. CDR3 DNA sequence: TGTGCCAGCACCTCATTTGGCCGAAGCTCTGGGGCCAACGTCCTGACTTTC. V is TRBV11-1 and J is TRBJ2-6; D is unresolved. Trimming stripped 7 bases from V and 0 bases from J, with 16 bases between. CDR3 length: 17 residues. Germline assignment: CDR1 SGHAT and CDR2 FQDESV (reference sequence).

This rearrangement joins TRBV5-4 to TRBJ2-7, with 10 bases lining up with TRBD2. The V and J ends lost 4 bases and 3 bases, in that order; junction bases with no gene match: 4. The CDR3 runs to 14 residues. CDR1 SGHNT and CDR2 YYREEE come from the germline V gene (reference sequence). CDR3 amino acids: CASSQGLANYEQYF. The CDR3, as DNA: TGTGCCAGCAGCCAGGGACTAGCGAACTACGAGCAGTACTTC.

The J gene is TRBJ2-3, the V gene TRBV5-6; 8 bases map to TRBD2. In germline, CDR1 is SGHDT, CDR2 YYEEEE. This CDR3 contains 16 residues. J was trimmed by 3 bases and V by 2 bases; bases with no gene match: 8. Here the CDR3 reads CASSFISGVATDTQYF. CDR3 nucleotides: TGTGCCAGCAGCTTCATTAGCGGGGTAGCGACAGATACGCAGTATTTT.

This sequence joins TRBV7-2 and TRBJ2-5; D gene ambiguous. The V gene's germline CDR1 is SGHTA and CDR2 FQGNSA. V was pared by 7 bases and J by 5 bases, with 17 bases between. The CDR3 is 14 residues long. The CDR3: CASTSRLSRETQYF. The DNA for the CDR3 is TGTGCCAGCACCTCTCGGTTAAGTCGGGAGACCCAGTACTTC.

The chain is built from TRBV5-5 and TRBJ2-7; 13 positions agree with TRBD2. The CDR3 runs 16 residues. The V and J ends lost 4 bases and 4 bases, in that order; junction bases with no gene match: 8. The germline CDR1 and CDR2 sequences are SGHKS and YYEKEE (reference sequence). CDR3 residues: CASSPWTSGSSYEQYF. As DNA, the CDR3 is TGTGCCAGCAGCCCCTGGACTAGCGGGAGTTCTTACGAGCAGTACTTC.

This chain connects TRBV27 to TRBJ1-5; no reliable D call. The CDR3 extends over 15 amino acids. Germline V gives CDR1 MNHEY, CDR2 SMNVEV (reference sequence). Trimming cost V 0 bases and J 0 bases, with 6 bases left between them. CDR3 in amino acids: CASSLSRLSNQPQHF. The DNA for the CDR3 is TGTGCCAGCAGTTTATCCAGGCTTAGCAATCAGCCCCAGCATTTT.

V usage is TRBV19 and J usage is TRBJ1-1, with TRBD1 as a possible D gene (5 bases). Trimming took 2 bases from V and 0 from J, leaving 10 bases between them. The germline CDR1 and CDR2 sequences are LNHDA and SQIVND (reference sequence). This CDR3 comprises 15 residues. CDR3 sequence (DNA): TGTGCCAGTAGTATACGGGGGACGTTGAACACTGAAGCTTTCTTT. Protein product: CASSIRGTLNTEAFF.

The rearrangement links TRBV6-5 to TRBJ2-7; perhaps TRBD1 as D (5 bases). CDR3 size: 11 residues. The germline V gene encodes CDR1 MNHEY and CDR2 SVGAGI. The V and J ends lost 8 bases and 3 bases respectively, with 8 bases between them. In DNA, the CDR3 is TGTGCCAGCCGCAGGGTCTACGAGCAGTACTTC. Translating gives CASRRVYEQYF.

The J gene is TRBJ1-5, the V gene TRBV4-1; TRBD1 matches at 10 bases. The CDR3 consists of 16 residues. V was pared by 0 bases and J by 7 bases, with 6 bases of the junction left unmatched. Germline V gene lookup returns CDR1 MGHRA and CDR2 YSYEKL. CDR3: CASSQDLGQGRQPQHF. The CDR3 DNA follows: TGCGCCAGCAGCCAAGATCTGGGACAGGGGAGGCAGCCCCAGCATTTT.

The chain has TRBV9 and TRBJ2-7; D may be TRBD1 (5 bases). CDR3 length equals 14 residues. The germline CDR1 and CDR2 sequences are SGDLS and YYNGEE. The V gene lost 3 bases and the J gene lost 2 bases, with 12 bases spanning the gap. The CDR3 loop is CASSADSRAYEQYF. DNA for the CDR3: TGTGCCAGCAGCGCCGACAGCCGAGCCTACGAGCAGTACTTC.

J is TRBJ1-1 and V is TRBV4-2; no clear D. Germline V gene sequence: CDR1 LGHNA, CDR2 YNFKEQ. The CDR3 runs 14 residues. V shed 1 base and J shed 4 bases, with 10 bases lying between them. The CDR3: CASSQVEGGTEAFF. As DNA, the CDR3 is TGTGCCAGCAGCCAAGTTGAGGGAGGCACTGAAGCTTTCTTT.

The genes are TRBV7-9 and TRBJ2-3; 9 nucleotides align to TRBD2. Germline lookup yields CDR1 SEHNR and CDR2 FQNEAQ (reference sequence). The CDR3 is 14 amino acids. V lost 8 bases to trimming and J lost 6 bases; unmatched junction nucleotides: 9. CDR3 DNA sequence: TGTGCCAGCCTTGGGGCGGGAGGGTTCGATACGCAGTATTTT. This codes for CASLGAGGFDTQYF. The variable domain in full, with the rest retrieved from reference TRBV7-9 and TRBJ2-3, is DTGVSQNPRHKITKRGQNVTFRCDPISEHNRLYWYRQTLGQGPEFLTYFQNEAQLEKSRLLSDRFSAERPKGSFSTLEIQRTEQGDSAMYLCASLGAGGFDTQYFGPGTRLTVL.

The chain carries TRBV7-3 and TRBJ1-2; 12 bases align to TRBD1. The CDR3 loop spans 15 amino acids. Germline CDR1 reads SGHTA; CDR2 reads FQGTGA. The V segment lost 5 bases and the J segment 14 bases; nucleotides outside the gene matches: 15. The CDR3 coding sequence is TGTGCCAGCAGCCCCTTATTGGGGGGACAGGGGGCGCGGACCTTC. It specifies CASSPLLGGQGARTF.

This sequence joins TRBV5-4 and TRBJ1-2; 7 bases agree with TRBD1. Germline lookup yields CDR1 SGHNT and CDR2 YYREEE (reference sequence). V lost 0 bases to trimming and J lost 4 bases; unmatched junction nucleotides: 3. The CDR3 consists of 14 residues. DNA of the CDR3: TGTGCCAGCAGCTTGGTCCGGGACAGCTATGGCTACACCTTC. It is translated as CASSLVRDSYGYTF.

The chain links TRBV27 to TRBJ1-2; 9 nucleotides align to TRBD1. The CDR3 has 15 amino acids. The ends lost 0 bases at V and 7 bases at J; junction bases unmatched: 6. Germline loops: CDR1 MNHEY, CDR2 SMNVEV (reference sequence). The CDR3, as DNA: TGTGCCAGCAGTTTATCCAGGACAGGGGAGTCTGGCTACACCTTC. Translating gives CASSLSRTGESGYTF.

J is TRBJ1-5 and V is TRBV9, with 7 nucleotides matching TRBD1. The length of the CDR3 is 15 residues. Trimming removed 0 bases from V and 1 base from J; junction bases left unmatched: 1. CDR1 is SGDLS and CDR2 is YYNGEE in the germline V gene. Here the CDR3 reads CASSVGGQSNQPQHF. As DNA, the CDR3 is TGTGCCAGCAGCGTAGGGGGACAGAGCAATCAGCCCCAGCATTTT.

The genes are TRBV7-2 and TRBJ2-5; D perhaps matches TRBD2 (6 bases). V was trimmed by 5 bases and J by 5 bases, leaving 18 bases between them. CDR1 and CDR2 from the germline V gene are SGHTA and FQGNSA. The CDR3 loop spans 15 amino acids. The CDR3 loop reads CASSRPRLVLETQYF. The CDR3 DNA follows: TGTGCCAGCAGCCGACCAAGACTAGTTCTTGAGACCCAGTACTTC. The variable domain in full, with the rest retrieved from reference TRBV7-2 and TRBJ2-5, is GAGVSQSPSNKVTEKGKDVELRCDPISGHTALYWYRQSLGQGLEFLIYFQGNSAPDKSGLPSDRFSAERTGGSVSTLTIQRTQQEDSAVYLCASSRPRLVLETQYFGPGTRLLVL.

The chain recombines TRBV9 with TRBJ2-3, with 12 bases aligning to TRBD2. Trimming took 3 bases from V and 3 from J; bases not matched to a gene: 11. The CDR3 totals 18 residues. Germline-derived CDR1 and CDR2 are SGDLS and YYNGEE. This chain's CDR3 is CASSGLAGGMRGTDTQYF. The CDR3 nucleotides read TGTGCCAGCAGCGGCCTAGCGGGAGGGATGAGGGGGACAGATACGCAGTATTTT.

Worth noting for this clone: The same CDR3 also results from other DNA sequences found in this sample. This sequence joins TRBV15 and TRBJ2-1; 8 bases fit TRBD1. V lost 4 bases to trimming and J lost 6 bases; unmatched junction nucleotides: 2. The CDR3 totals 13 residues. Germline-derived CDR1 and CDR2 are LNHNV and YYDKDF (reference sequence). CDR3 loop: CATSTTGANEQFF. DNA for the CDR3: TGTGCCACCAGCACGACAGGGGCCAATGAGCAGTTCTTC.

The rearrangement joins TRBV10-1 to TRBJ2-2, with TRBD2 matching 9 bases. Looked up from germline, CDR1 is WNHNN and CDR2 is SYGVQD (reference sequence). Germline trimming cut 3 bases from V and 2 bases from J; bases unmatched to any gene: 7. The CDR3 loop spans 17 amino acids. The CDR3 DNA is TGCGCCAGCAGTGATGTTGCGGGGGGGGCAAACACCGGGGAGCTGTTTTTT. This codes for CASSDVAGGANTGELFF.

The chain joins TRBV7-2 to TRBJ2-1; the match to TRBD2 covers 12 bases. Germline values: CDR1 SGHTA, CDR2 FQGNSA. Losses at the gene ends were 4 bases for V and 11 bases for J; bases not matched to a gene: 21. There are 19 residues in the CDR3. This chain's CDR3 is CASSSANARGTSGFLQQFF. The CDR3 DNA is TGTGCCAGCAGCTCGGCCAACGCGCGGGGGACTAGCGGGTTTTTACAGCAGTTCTTC.